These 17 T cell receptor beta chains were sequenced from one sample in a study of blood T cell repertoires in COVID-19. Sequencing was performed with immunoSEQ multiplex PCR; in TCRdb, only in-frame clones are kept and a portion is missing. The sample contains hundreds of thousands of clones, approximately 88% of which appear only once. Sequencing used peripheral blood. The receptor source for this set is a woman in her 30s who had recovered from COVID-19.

CDR3 coding DNA: TGTGCCACCAGTAAGGGACTAGCGGGGAATGAGCAGTTCTTC. Translation: CATSKGLAGNEQFF. The gene calls are TRBV24-1 and TRBJ2-1; 13 bases fit TRBD2. Germline CDR1 is KGHDR and CDR2 is SFDVKD. V shed 6 bases and J 7 bases; nucleotides not matched to a gene: 2. This CDR3 is 14 amino acids long.

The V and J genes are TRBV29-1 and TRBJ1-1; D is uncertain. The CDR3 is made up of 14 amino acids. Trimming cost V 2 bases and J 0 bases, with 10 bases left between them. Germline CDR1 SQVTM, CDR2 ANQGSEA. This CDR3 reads CSVEPQTLNTEAFF. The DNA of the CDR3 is TGCAGCGTTGAACCCCAGACACTGAACACTGAAGCTTTCTTT.

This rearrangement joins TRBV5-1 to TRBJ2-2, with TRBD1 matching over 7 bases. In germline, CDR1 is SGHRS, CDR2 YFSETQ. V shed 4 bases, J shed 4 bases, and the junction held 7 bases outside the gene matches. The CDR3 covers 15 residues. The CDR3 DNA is TGCGCCAGCAGCGCCCCGGGACAGAGCACCGGGGAGCTGTTTTTT. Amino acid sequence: CASSAPGQSTGELFF.

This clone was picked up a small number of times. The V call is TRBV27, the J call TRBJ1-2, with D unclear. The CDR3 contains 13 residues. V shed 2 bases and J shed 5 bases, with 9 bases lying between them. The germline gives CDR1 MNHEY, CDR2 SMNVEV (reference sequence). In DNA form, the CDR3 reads TGTGCCAGCAGTTTAAAGGGCGGGTATGGCTACACCTTC. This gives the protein CASSLKGGYGYTF.

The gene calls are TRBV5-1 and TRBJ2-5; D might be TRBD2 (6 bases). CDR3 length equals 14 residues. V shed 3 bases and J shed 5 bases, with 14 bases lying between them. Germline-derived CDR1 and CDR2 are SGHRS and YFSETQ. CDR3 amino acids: CASSSGGDGETQYF. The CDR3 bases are TGCGCCAGCAGCTCCGGCGGGGACGGGGAGACCCAGTACTTC. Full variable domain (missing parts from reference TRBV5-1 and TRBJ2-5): KAGVTQTPRYLIKTRGQQVTLSCSPISGHRSVSWYQQTPGQGLQFLFEYFSETQRNKGNFPGRFSGRQFSNSRSEMNVSTLELGDSALYLCASSSGGDGETQYFGPGTRLLVL.

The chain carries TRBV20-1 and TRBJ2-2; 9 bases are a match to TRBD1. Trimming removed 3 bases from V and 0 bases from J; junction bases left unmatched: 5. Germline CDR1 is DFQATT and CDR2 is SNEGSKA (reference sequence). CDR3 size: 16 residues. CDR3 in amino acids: CSASVTGGTNTGELFF. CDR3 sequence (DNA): TGCAGTGCTAGTGTGACAGGGGGAACGAACACCGGGGAGCTGTTTTTT.

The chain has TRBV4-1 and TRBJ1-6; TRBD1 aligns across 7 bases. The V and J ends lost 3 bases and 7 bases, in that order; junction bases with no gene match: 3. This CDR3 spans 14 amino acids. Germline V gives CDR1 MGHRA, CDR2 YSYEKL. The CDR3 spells CASSQGQRNSPLHF. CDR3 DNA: TGCGCCAGCAGCCAGGGACAGCGGAATTCACCCCTCCACTTT.

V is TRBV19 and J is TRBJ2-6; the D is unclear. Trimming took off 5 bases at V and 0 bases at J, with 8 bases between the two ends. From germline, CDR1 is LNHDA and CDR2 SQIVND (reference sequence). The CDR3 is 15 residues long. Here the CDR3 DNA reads TGTGCCAGTAGTCTCTCTGTCTCTGGGGCCAACGTCCTGACTTTC. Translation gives CASSLSVSGANVLTF.

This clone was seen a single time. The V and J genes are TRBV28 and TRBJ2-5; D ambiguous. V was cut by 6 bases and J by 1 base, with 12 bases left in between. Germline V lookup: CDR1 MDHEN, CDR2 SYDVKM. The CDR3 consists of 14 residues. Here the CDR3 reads CASSPETPQETQYF. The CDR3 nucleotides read TGTGCCAGCAGCCCAGAAACCCCCCAAGAGACCCAGTACTTC.

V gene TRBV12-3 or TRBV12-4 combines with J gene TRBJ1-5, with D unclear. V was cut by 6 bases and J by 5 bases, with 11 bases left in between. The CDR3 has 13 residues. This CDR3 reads CASRLGGHQPQHF. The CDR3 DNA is TGTGCCAGCAGATTGGGAGGGCATCAGCCCCAGCATTTT.

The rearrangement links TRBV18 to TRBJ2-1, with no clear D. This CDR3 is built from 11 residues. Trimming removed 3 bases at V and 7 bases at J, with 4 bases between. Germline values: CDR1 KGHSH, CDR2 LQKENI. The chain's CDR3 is CASSPRNEQFF. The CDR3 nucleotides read TGTGCCAGCTCACCGAGGAATGAGCAGTTCTTC.

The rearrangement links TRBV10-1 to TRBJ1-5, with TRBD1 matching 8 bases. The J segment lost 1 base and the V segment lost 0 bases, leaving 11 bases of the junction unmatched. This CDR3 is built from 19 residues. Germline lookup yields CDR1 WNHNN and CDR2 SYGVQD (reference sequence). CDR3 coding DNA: TGCGCCAGCAGTGAGTCTCCGAAGCAGGGGGCGGGAAGCAATCAGCCCCAGCATTTT. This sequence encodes CASSESPKQGAGSNQPQHF.

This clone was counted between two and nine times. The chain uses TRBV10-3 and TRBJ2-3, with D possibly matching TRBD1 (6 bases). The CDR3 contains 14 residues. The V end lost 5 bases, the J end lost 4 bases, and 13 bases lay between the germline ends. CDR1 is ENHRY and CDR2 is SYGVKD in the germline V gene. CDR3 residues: CAISQQGAPDTQYF. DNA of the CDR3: TGTGCCATCAGTCAACAGGGAGCTCCAGATACGCAGTATTTT.

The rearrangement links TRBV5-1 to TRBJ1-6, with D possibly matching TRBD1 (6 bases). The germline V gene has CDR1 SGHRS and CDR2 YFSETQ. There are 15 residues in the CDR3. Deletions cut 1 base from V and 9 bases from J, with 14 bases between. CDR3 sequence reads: CASSLNQGWGSPLHF. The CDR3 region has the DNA TGCGCCAGCAGCTTGAACCAGGGGTGGGGTTCACCCCTCCACTTT.

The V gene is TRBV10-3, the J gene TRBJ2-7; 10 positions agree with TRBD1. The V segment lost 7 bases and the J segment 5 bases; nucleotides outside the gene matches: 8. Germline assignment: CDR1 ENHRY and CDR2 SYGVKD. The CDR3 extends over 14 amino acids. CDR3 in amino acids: CAIMKTGGGDEQYF. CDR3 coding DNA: TGTGCCATCATGAAGACAGGGGGCGGCGACGAGCAGTACTTC.

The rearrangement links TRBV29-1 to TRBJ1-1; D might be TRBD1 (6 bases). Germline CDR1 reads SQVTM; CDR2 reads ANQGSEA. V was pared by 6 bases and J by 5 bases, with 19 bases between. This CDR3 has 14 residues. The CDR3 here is CSVPRVGAGTEAFF. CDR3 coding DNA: TGCAGCGTCCCTAGAGTGGGGGCAGGGACTGAAGCTTTCTTT.

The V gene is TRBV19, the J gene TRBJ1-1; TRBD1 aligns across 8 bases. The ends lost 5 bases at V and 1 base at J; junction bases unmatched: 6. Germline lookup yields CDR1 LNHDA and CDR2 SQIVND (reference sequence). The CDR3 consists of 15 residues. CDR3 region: CASSSRTGTNTEAFF. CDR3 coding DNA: TGTGCCAGTAGTTCGCGGACAGGGACGAACACTGAAGCTTTCTTT.